This section outlines one T cell receptor beta chain sequence together with its context. As yet, its antigen is unknown. The junction differs from germline at one of its ends, possibly a read error. The sample comes from a study of CD8+CD57+ T cells in acquired aplastic anemia. Overall study results and limits: Shared by patients and controls, roughly 28 CD8+ CDR3s were abundant in patients.

Germline V gene data show CDR1 as SGHTA and CDR2 as FQGNSA. The CDR3 extends over 13 amino acids. Flow cytometry had shown expanded CD8+CD57+ cells in the patients chosen for sequencing. Template material for TCR beta VDJ and CDR3 profiling consisted of genomic DNA. TCRdb reprocessed the reads via MiXCR and lists one record per CDR3 protein. Here the sample spans 200,000 to 300,000 distinct CDR3 sequences, around 82% being singletons. The sample was sorted CD4+, CD8+, or CD8+CD57+ T cells (not recorded which) from PBMCs. This sequence was found in a human donor with aplastic anemia. The J gene is TRBJ1-2, the V gene TRBV7-2; D unresolved. CDR3 DNA sequence: TGTGCCAGCAGCTTAGCGGGAAGCTCCGATAAGCAGTTT. Translated: CASSLAGSSDKQF.